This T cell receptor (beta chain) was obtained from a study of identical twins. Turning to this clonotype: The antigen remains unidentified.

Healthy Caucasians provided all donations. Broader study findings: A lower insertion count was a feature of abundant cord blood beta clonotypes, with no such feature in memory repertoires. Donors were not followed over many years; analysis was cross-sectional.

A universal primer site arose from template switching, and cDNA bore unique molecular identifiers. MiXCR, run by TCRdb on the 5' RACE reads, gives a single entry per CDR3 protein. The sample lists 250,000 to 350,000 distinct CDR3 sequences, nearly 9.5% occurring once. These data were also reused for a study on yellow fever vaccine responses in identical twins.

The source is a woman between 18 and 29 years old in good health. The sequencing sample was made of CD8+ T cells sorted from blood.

CDR3 nucleotides: TGTGCCTGGAGTGTATTCGGAGGGGAGAGCTCCTACGAGCAGTACTTC. Amino acid sequence: CAWSVFGGESSYEQYF. The V call is TRBV30, the J call TRBJ2-7, with TRBD2 as a possible D gene (6 bases). The germline V gene encodes CDR1 GTSNPN and CDR2 SVGIG (reference sequence). V was clipped by 0 bases and J by 0 bases, with 15 bases between them. The CDR3 runs to 16 residues.